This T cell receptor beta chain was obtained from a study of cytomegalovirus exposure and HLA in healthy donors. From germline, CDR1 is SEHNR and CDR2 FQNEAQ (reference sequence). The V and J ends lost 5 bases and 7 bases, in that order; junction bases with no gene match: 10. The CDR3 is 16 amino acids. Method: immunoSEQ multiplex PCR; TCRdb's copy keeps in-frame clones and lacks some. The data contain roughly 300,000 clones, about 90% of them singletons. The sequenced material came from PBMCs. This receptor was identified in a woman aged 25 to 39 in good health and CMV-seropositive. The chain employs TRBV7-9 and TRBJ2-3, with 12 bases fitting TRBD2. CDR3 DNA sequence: TGTGCCAGCAGCCAAAGGACTAGCGGGGAACGGAATACGCAGTATTTT. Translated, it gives CASSQRTSGERNTQYF.